The next 26 T cell receptor beta chains were all read from a single sample in a study of blood T cell repertoires in COVID-19. Some clones are missing from TCRdb's copy, which holds only in-frame ones; the method was immunoSEQ multiplex PCR. Altogether about 49,000 clones are present, more than 85% being singletons, with the ten largest covering around 4.6%. What was sequenced was peripheral blood. These TCRs come from a man in his forties with active COVID-19.

This chain connects TRBV30 to TRBJ2-2; 7 nucleotides line up with TRBD2. Per germline, CDR1 GTSNPN and CDR2 SVGIG (reference sequence). The CDR3 contains 14 residues. Trimming removed 0 bases from V and 5 bases from J; junction bases left unmatched: 3. The CDR3 region is CAWSVRGRTGELFF. CDR3 DNA: TGTGCCTGGAGTGTACGCGGGAGAACCGGGGAGCTGTTTTTT. The variable domain in full, with the rest retrieved from reference TRBV30 and TRBJ2-2, is SQTIHQWPATLVQPVGSPLSLECTVEGTSNPNLYWYRQAAGRGLQLLFYSVGIGQISSEVPQNLSASRPQDRQFILSSKKLLLSDSGFYLCAWSVRGRTGELFFGEGSRLTVL.

The chain is built from TRBV28 and TRBJ2-6; D call uncertain. Trimming took off 7 bases at V and 1 base at J, with 8 bases between the two ends. The CDR3 has 14 residues. Germline CDR1 reads MDHEN; CDR2 reads SYDVKM. The CDR3 DNA is TGTGCCAGCACCGAGGATTCTGGGGCCAACGTCCTGACTTTC. As protein: CASTEDSGANVLTF. Drawing the rest from reference TRBV28 and TRBJ2-6, the complete variable domain is DVKVTQSSRYLVKRTGEKVFLECVQDMDHENMFWYRQDPGLGLRLIYFSYDVKMKEKGDIPEGYSVSREKKERFSLILESASTNQTSMYLCASTEDSGANVLTFGAGSRLTVL.

The genes are TRBV6-6 and TRBJ1-5; tentatively, D is TRBD1 (5 bases). V lost 6 bases and J lost 7, with 19 bases in between. This CDR3 contains 15 residues. Germline V lookup: CDR1 MNHNY, CDR2 SVGAGI (reference sequence). The CDR3 DNA is TGTGCCAGCAGCCCCGACCAGGGCACACGGCAGCCCCAGCATTTT. Translation: CASSPDQGTRQPQHF.

The chain joins TRBV5-1 to TRBJ1-2, with a tentative D call TRBD1 (6 bases). Trimming cost V 1 base and J 0 bases, with 13 bases left between them. The V gene's germline CDR1 is SGHRS and CDR2 YFSETQ. This CDR3 is built from 16 residues. The CDR3 sequence is CASSLIAGDTNYGYTF. CDR3 bases: TGCGCCAGCAGCTTGATTGCAGGGGATACTAACTATGGCTACACCTTC.

V is TRBV30 and J is TRBJ1-4; D is unresolved. The germline gives CDR1 GTSNPN, CDR2 SVGIG (reference sequence). Trimming cost V 5 bases and J 13 bases, with 14 bases left between them. This CDR3 has 11 residues. The CDR3 bases are TGTGCCTGGGGATCCTCCCGGGGACTGTTTTTT. Protein sequence: CAWGSSRGLFF.

The rearrangement joins TRBV29-1 to TRBJ2-7, with D uncertain. This CDR3 is built from 12 residues. CDR1 is SQVTM and CDR2 is ANQGSEA in the germline V gene. Trimming pared 1 base from V and 3 bases from J, leaving 7 bases between. In nucleotides, the CDR3 is TGCAGCGTTGAAGGCGCCTACTACGAGCAGTACTTC. This codes for CSVEGAYYEQYF.

The V and J genes are TRBV19 and TRBJ1-1, with D possibly being TRBD1 (6 bases). V shed 5 bases and J shed 4 bases, with 11 bases lying between them. The length of the CDR3 is 13 residues. Germline CDR1 LNHDA, CDR2 SQIVND (reference sequence). CDR3 sequence: CASSVVGGTEAFF. In DNA, the CDR3 is TGTGCCAGTAGTGTTGTAGGGGGCACTGAAGCTTTCTTT.

The CDR3, as DNA: TGTGCCAGCAGCCCCATTGCAGGCATCATAGAAAACACCATATATTTT. This encodes CASSPIAGIIENTIYF. This chain joins TRBV3-1 (or the pseudogene TRBV3-2) and TRBJ1-3; D not certain. Trimming pared 4 bases from V and 6 bases from J, leaving 19 bases between. The length of the CDR3 is 16 residues. Germline-derived CDR1 and CDR2 are LGHDT and YNNKEL (reference sequence).

The chain employs TRBV2 and TRBJ1-2; tentatively, D is TRBD1 (6 bases). The V and J ends lost 7 bases and 5 bases respectively, with 14 bases between them. CDR1 is SNHLY and CDR2 is FYNNEI in the germline V gene. The CDR3 loop spans 13 amino acids. The CDR3 loop reads CASKGDGGYGYTF. CDR3 DNA sequence: TGTGCCAGCAAGGGGGACGGTGGATATGGCTACACCTTC.

This chain uses TRBV7-7 with TRBJ1-3, with D unclear. CDR1 and CDR2 (germline): SSHAT, FNYEAQ (reference sequence). This CDR3 comprises 15 residues. Trimming stripped 0 bases from V and 0 bases from J, with 6 bases between. This CDR3 reads CASSLAAGSGNTIYF. CDR3 in DNA: TGTGCCAGCAGCTTAGCAGCGGGCTCTGGAAACACCATATATTTT.

The chain employs TRBV6-5 and TRBJ1-6; 7 bases align to TRBD1. There are 15 residues in the CDR3. The germline gives CDR1 MNHEY, CDR2 SVGAGI. V was pared by 6 bases and J by 14 bases, with 16 bases of the junction left unmatched. The CDR3 spells CASSRRDSMEGALHF. As DNA, the CDR3 is TGTGCCAGCAGCCGCAGGGACAGCATGGAGGGGGCCCTCCACTTT.

In DNA form, the CDR3 reads TGTGCCAGCAGCACGCCGGGAGACTCTGGAAACACCATATATTTT. Translating gives CASSTPGDSGNTIYF. The genes are TRBV5-4 and TRBJ1-3; D is undetermined. The V gene lost 4 bases and the J gene lost 0 bases, with 11 bases spanning the gap. Germline lookup yields CDR1 SGHNT and CDR2 YYREEE (reference sequence). The CDR3 is 15 residues long.

Sample share makes this clone medium-sized. This rearrangement joins TRBV3-1 (or the pseudogene TRBV3-2) to TRBJ1-2; unclear D gene. V was trimmed by 6 bases and J by 1 base, leaving 6 bases between them. Germline loops: CDR1 LGHDT, CDR2 YNNKEL (reference sequence). The CDR3 contains 12 residues. The CDR3, as DNA: TGTGCCAGCAGAATCGGTAACTATGGCTACACCTTC. The encoded protein is CASRIGNYGYTF.

This chain links TRBV19 with TRBJ2-2, with 12 bases fitting TRBD1. V lost 4 bases, J lost 7 bases, and 7 bases stayed unmatched. The CDR3 length is 16 residues. Per germline, CDR1 LNHDA and CDR2 SQIVND (reference sequence). CDR3 amino acids: CASSTTGTGGIGELFF. The CDR3 DNA reads as TGTGCCAGTAGTACCACCGGGACAGGGGGCATCGGGGAGCTGTTTTTT.

V gene TRBV19 combines with J gene TRBJ1-1; 9 bases are a match to TRBD1. The CDR3 runs 17 residues. Germline CDR1 is LNHDA and CDR2 is SQIVND (reference sequence). V trimming: 5 bases; J trimming: 2 bases; junction bases outside the gene matches: 12. CDR3: CASSPGAGQGFNTEAFF. The CDR3 nucleotides are TGTGCCAGTAGTCCAGGAGCGGGACAGGGTTTTAACACTGAAGCTTTCTTT.

The chain recombines TRBV7-9 with TRBJ1-4; 9 positions agree with TRBD1. Per the germline V gene, CDR1 is SEHNR and CDR2 is FQNEAQ (reference sequence). V gave up 5 bases and J gave up 5 bases; unmatched junction bases: 12. This CDR3 has 17 residues. Here the CDR3 DNA reads TGTGCCAGCAGCACACCTACAGGGGGCGAGGGAAATGAAAAACTGTTTTTT. Amino acid sequence: CASSTPTGGEGNEKLFF.

This clone was seen once. The chain is built from TRBV11-2 and TRBJ2-3; TRBD2 agrees at 8 bases. Germline loops: CDR1 SGHAT, CDR2 FQNNGV. Germline trimming cut 6 bases from V and 3 bases from J; bases unmatched to any gene: 11. The CDR3 consists of 16 residues. Here the CDR3 reads CASSVLREEMTDTQYF. CDR3 sequence (DNA): TGTGCCAGCAGTGTCCTGCGGGAGGAGATGACAGATACGCAGTATTTT.

This chain joins TRBV2 and TRBJ1-5; D call uncertain. Germline loops: CDR1 SNHLY, CDR2 FYNNEI. The CDR3 totals 15 residues. V was clipped by 1 base and J by 0 bases, with 7 bases between them. The chain's CDR3 is CASSEGQISNQPQHF. DNA for the CDR3: TGTGCCAGCAGTGAAGGTCAGATTAGCAATCAGCCCCAGCATTTT.

The chain couples TRBV6-6 to TRBJ2-3; D may be TRBD1 (6 bases). The CDR3 contains 14 residues. CDR1 is MNHNY and CDR2 is SVGAGI in the germline V gene (reference sequence). Between the trimmed V and J ends, which lost 6 bases and 0 bases, there was a span of 10 bases. The CDR3 region is CASREDSSTDTQYF. The CDR3 DNA sequence: TGTGCCAGCAGGGAGGACAGTAGCACAGATACGCAGTATTTT.

This clone was recorded a few times. This sequence joins TRBV6-6 and TRBJ1-2; D gene unclear. This CDR3 is 12 amino acids long. CDR1 is MNHNY, CDR2 SVGAGI, per germline (reference sequence). The V end was cut by 8 bases, the J end by 2 bases, with 9 bases between. The CDR3 nucleotides read TGTGCCAGCGGCACCCCGAACTATGGCTACACCTTC. This encodes CASGTPNYGYTF.

The rearrangement uses TRBV13 and TRBJ2-1; 12 nucleotides agree with TRBD2. The CDR3 is made up of 14 amino acids. Germline V lookup: CDR1 PRHDT, CDR2 FYEKMQ (reference sequence). V lost 5 bases to trimming and J lost 8 bases; unmatched junction nucleotides: 4. The CDR3 DNA follows: TGTGCCAGCAGCCCGGGACTAGCGGGCTATGAGCAGTTCTTC. Translating it yields CASSPGLAGYEQFF.

The chain carries TRBV6-6 and TRBJ2-3; D not certain. With 0 bases removed from V and 4 bases from J, the gap between germline ends came to 14 bases. The CDR3 consists of 16 residues. From germline, CDR1 is MNHNY and CDR2 SVGAGI (reference sequence). The CDR3 bases are TGTGCCAGCAGTTACTCGACACGGATGTGGGCAGATACGCAGTATTTT. It specifies CASSYSTRMWADTQYF.

A few counts support this clone. The chain recombines TRBV19 with TRBJ2-7; D is unclear. The length of the CDR3 is 14 residues. Germline-derived CDR1 and CDR2 are LNHDA and SQIVND (reference sequence). The CDR3 is CTFFWPPHPYEQYF. The CDR3 region has the DNA TGTACGTTTTTCTGGCCCCCCCACCCCTACGAGCAGTACTTC.

The rearrangement uses TRBV7-2 and TRBJ2-1; possible D gene TRBD2, 5 bases. V lost 1 base to trimming and J lost 5 bases, with 12 bases between them. The CDR3 is 15 amino acids. The V gene's germline CDR1 is SGHTA and CDR2 FQGNSA. CDR3 in amino acids: CASSLVETTDNEQFF. The CDR3 DNA reads as TGTGCCAGCAGCTTAGTTGAGACTACCGACAATGAGCAGTTCTTC.

The chain joins TRBV28 to TRBJ1-2, with D unclear. CDR1 and CDR2 (germline): MDHEN, SYDVKM. The CDR3 loop spans 16 amino acids. Trimming removed 10 bases from V and 2 bases from J, with 23 bases in between. The CDR3 is CAILPSGGLRNYGYTF. CDR3 nucleotides: TGTGCCATCTTACCTTCGGGTGGGTTACGGAACTATGGCTACACCTTC.

V and J are TRBV19 and TRBJ1-1; tentative D call: TRBD1 (5 bases). This CDR3 comprises 15 residues. The germline V gene encodes CDR1 LNHDA and CDR2 SQIVND (reference sequence). The V end was cut by 8 bases, the J end by 0 bases, with 16 bases between. The CDR3 loop reads CASCDLRDLNTEAFF. CDR3 DNA: TGTGCCAGTTGCGACCTCAGGGATTTGAACACTGAAGCTTTCTTT.